This T cell receptor beta chain derives from a study of blood T cell repertoires in COVID-19. The overall study: Collection of acute and convalescent COVID-19 samples took place in the United States, Italy and Spain. From T cells, B-cell-depleted T cells, or PBMCs came the material, which was cDNA or gDNA.

Original processing notes: Amplification from reference gene primers served as the basis for estimated nucleated cell counts. The data were produced by immunoSEQ multiplex PCR, yet TCRdb's version contains in-frame clones alone and is incomplete. The DNA gave D and trimming, while V, J and clone size come from that table. Among about 58,000 clones listed, 70% to 90% were seen once. The CDR3 consists of 16 residues. Germline loops: CDR1 SEHNR, CDR2 FQNEAQ (reference sequence). Germline trimming cut 2 bases from V and 2 bases from J; bases unmatched to any gene: 7. Sequenced input: peripheral blood. The source of this sequence is a woman between 65 and 79 years old with active COVID-19. The V gene is TRBV7-9, the J gene TRBJ1-1, with 8 bases identical to TRBD1. CDR3 amino acids: CASSLSSTGENTEAFF. CDR3 nucleotide sequence: TGTGCCAGCAGCTTATCTTCGACAGGGGAAAACACTGAAGCTTTCTTT.